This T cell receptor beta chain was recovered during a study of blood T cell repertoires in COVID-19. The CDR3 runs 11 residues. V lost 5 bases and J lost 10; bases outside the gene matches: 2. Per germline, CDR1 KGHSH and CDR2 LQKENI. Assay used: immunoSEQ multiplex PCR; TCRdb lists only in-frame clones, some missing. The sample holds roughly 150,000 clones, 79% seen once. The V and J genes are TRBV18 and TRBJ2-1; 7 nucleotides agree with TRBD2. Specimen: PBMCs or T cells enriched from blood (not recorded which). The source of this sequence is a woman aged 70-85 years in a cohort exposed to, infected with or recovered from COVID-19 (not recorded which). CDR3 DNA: TGTGCCAGCTCAATCGGGAGGGAGCAGTTCTTC. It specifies CASSIGREQFF.